This T cell receptor (beta chain) stems from a study of blood T cell repertoires in COVID-19. From germline, CDR1 is SGHTA and CDR2 FQGNSA. Losses at the gene ends were 5 bases for V and 2 bases for J; bases not matched to a gene: 5. There are 14 residues in the CDR3. The assay was immunoSEQ multiplex PCR, and TCRdb's table has in-frame clones only and misses some. The table includes over 100,000 clones, more than 75% detected once. Source material: peripheral blood. The chain is built from TRBV7-2 and TRBJ2-7, with 8 positions matching TRBD2. The source of this sequence is a middle-aged man with acute or convalescent COVID-19. CDR3 protein: CASSGRGGTYEQYF. CDR3 DNA: TGTGCCAGCAGCGGCCGGGGGGGCACCTACGAGCAGTACTTC.